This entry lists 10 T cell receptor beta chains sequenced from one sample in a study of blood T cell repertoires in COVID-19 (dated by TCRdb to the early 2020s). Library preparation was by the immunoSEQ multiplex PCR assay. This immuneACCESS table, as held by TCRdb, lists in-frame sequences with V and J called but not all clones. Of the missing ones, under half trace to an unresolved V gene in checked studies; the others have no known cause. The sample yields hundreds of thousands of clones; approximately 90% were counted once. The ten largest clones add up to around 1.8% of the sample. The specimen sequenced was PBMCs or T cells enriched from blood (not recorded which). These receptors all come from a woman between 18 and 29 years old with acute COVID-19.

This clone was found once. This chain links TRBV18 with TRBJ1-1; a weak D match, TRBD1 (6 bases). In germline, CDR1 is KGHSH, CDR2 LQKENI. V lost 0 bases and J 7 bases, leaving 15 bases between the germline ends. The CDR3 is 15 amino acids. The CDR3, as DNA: TGTGCCAGCTCACCACCAGGCAGGGGCACTAGTGAAGCTTTCTTT. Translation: CASSPPGRGTSEAFF. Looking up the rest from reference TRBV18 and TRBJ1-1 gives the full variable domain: NAGVMQNPRHLVRRRGQEARLRCSPMKGHSHVYWYRQLPEEGLKFMVYLQKENIIDESGMPKERFSAEFPKEGPSILRIQQVVRGDSAAYFCASSPPGRGTSEAFFGQGTRLTVV.

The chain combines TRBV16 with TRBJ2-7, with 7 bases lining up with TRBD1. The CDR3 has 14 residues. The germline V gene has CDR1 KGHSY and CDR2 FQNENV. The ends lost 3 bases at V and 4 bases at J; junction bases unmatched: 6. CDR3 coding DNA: TGTGCCAGCAGCCATGACGGGACAGCTTACGAGCAGTACTTC. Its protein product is CASSHDGTAYEQYF.

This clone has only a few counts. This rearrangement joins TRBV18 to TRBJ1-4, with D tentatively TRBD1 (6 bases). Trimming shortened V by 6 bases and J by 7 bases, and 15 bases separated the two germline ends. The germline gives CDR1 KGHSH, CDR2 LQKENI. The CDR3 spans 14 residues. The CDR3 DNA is TGTGCCAGCTCCCCCAACATGGGGGCTGAAAAACTGTTTTTT. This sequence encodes CASSPNMGAEKLFF.

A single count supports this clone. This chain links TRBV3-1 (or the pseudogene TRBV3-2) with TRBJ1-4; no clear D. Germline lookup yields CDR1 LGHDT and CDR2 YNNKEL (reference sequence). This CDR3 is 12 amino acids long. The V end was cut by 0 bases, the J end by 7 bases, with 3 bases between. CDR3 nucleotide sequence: TGTGCCAGCAGCCAAGACGGTGAAAAACTGTTTTTT. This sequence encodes CASSQDGEKLFF.

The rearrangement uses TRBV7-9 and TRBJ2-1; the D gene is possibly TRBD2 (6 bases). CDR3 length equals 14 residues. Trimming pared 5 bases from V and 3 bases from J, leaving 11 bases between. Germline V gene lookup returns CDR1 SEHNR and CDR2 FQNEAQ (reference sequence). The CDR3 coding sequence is TGTGCCAGCAGCGGGGCTAGCGACTACAATGAGCAGTTCTTC. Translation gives CASSGASDYNEQFF.

The CDR3 DNA reads as TGTGCCAGCTCACCCCGGGGACAGTCAGCAACTAATGAAAAACTGTTTTTT. This codes for CASSPRGQSATNEKLFF. V gene TRBV18 combines with J gene TRBJ1-4, with 7 bases that match TRBD1. Per the germline V gene, CDR1 is KGHSH and CDR2 is LQKENI. The CDR3 has 17 residues. V lost 3 bases to trimming and J lost 0 bases; unmatched junction nucleotides: 7.

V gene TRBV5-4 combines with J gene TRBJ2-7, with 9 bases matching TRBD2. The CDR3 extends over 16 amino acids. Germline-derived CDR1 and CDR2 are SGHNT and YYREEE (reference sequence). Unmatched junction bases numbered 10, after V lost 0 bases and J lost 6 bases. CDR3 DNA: TGTGCCAGCAGCTTGGGGTTATTTCGGCGGGAGGGCGAGCAGTACTTC. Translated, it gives CASSLGLFRREGEQYF.

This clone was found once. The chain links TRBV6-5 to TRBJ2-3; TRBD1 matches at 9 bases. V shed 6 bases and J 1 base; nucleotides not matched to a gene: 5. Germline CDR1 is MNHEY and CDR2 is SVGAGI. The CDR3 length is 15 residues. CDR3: CASRHRGLGTDTQYF. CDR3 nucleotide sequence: TGTGCCAGCAGGCACAGGGGGCTCGGCACAGATACGCAGTATTTT.

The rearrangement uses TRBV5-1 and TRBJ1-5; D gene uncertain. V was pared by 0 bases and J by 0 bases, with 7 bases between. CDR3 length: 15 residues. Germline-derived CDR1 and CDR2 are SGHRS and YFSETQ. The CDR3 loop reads CASSLDGTSNQPQHF. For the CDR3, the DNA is TGCGCCAGCAGCTTGGACGGTACTAGCAATCAGCCCCAGCATTTT.

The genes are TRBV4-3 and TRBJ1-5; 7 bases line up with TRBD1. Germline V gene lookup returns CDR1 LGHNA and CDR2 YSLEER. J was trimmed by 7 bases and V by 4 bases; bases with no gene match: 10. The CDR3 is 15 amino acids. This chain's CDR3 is CASSPMTGNGQPQHF. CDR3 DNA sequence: TGCGCCAGCAGCCCAATGACAGGGAATGGGCAGCCCCAGCATTTT.